Here is one TCR beta chain with its context. Its antigen remains unidentified. A junction boundary mismatches the germline segment, possibly from a read error. Patients having uncontrolled infection, another autoimmune disease, pregnancy or lactation were not included. This entry is derived from a study of T cells in Graves' hyperthyroidism and ophthalmopathy. Study-wide background: Peripheral blood was taken when the disease was first diagnosed, before any treatment began.

Whole-study results and caveats: It was a median 6.5 months before onset that the model predicted ophthalmopathy. The blood repertoire included most of the expanded thyroid clonotypes above 0.001.

Regions amplified from RNA transcripts were the TCR beta CDR3 regions. The HTBI set primed first-round TCR CDR3 RT-PCR. TCRdb used MiXCR to reprocess the multiplex PCR reads, holding one entry per CDR3 protein. The table lists hundreds of thousands of distinct CDR3 sequences, around 20% of them singletons. The origin of this receptor is a man younger than 45 with Graves' ophthalmopathy. The sequencing input was blood.

The chain's CDR3 is CTTATSRVIGETQYF. For the CDR3, the DNA is TGTACCACAGCGACAAGCAGGGTAATTGGGGAGACCCAGTACTTC. The V call is TRBV15, the J call TRBJ2-5; TRBD1 might be the D (5 bases). Germline V lookup: CDR1 LNHNV, CDR2 YYDKDF (reference sequence). The CDR3 sequence is 15 residues long.